Shown below are 5 T cell receptor beta chains from a single sample sequenced in a study of regulatory T cells in long-lasting Graves disease. Through Arm-PCR of CDR3 regions and iRepertoire HTBI primers, TCR beta libraries were built. TCRdb processed the multiplex PCR reads anew with MiXCR; each CDR3 protein has one entry. The profile shows approximately 470,000 distinct CDR3 sequences, around 21% of them singletons. Time point given: persistent/refractory GD, antithyroid drugs over 5 years with positive TRAb. The TCR library was made from RNA extracted from PBMCs. The sequencing here drew on peripheral blood mononuclear cells (PBMCs), taken when the disease was refractory, from a patient treated with antithyroid drugs. Receptor source: a female donor with Graves disease.

V is TRBV5-4 and J is TRBJ2-4, with TRBD2 matching 14 bases. Germline V gene data show CDR1 as SGHNT and CDR2 as YYREEE (reference sequence). The CDR3 loop spans 19 amino acids. J lost 0 bases, V lost 2 bases, and 7 bases had no gene match. This CDR3 reads CASSLGGTSGSLAKNIQYF. The CDR3 region has the DNA TGTGCCAGCAGCTTAGGAGGGACTAGCGGGAGCCTAGCCAAAAACATTCAGTACTTC.

This clonotype has more than one count but fewer than ten. The chain has TRBV7-6 and TRBJ2-7, with D possibly being TRBD1 or TRBD2 (5 bases each). CDR3 length equals 15 residues. V dropped 1 base and J dropped 6 bases, with 16 bases sitting between them. Germline loops: CDR1 SGHVS, CDR2 FNYEAQ. The CDR3 here is CASSLGGGGSGEQYF. The CDR3 DNA reads TGTGCCAGCAGCTTAGGGGGCGGAGGCTCGGGCGAGCAGTACTTC.

This clonotype was found a few times. This probably arose from a read error, given a far larger clone one base away. The chain uses TRBV28 and TRBJ2-1; D might be TRBD1 or TRBD2, each matching 6 bases. CDR3 size: 13 residues. Between the trimmed V and J ends, which lost 2 bases and 10 bases, there was a span of 12 bases. Germline V lookup: CDR1 MDHEN, CDR2 SYDVKM. DNA for the CDR3: TGTGCCAGCAGTTTACGGGGGCTCTACGAGCAGTTCTTC. Protein: CASSLRGLYEQFF.

The table lists this clonotype with many counts. V and J are TRBV7-9 and TRBJ2-7, with D possibly TRBD1 on 5 matching bases. The germline V gene has CDR1 SEHNR and CDR2 FQNEAQ (reference sequence). The CDR3 has 14 amino acids. The germline V and J ends were trimmed by 5 bases and 4 bases, with 15 bases remaining between them. The CDR3 sequence: CASSHEDSWYEQYF. In DNA, the CDR3 is TGTGCCAGCAGCCACGAAGACAGCTGGTACGAGCAGTACTTC.

This clonotype was seen ten or more times. The rearrangement joins TRBV28 to TRBJ2-7; D might be TRBD1 (6 bases). Trimming removed 9 bases at V and 3 bases at J, with 15 bases between. This CDR3 is built from 13 residues. Germline assignment: CDR1 MDHEN and CDR2 SYDVKM. CDR3 region: CASKSRDNYEQYF. The CDR3 nucleotides are TGTGCCAGTAAATCTCGGGACAACTACGAGCAGTACTTC.